What follows are 27 T cell receptor beta chains derived from one specimen sequenced in a study of cytomegalovirus exposure and HLA in healthy donors. This PCR relied on a set of 60 Vbeta primers and 13 Jbeta primers. The repertoire was sequenced with immunoSEQ multiplex PCR; TCRdb's copy has only in-frame clones and lacks some. Seen here are around 170,000 clones, about 81% observed once, and the top ten hold about 0.8%. The sample comprised PBMCs. These receptors were obtained from a woman between 18 and 29 years old in good health and CMV-seronegative.

On this clone: The junction does not match germline at one end; this may be a read error. V and J are TRBV7-9 and TRBJ2-5; 10 bases are a match to TRBD1. CDR1 and CDR2 from the germline V gene are SEHNR and FQNEAQ (reference sequence). The CDR3 is 16 residues long. The CDR3 DNA is TGTTCCAGCAGCTTAGTCACGGGGACAGGGGCCGAGACCCAGTACTTC. Translating gives CSSSLVTGTGAETQYF.

The sample holds one count of this clone. The chain links TRBV30 to TRBJ1-1; D is undetermined. V shed 0 bases and J shed 2 bases, with 7 bases lying between them. The CDR3 sequence is 13 residues long. The germline CDR1 and CDR2 sequences are GTSNPN and SVGIG (reference sequence). CDR3 bases: TGTGCCTGGAGTGTACGGGGTAACACTGAAGCTTTCTTT. Translated: CAWSVRGNTEAFF.

The chain carries TRBV2 and TRBJ2-7, with unresolved D. CDR1 and CDR2 (germline): SNHLY, FYNNEI. The V end lost 3 bases, the J end lost 2 bases, and 11 bases lay between the germline ends. The CDR3 runs to 14 residues. CDR3 bases: TGTGCCAGCAGTGATCTGGGCGAACCCTACGAGCAGTACTTC. Its translation: CASSDLGEPYEQYF.

This chain joins TRBV2 and TRBJ1-1, with D possibly being TRBD1 (5 bases). Trimming left V 3 bases short and J 1 base short, with 15 bases between. The germline V gene encodes CDR1 SNHLY and CDR2 FYNNEI. The CDR3 loop spans 16 amino acids. The DNA of the CDR3 is TGTGCCAGCAGTGATCCGGGACTGACAAAGAACACTGAAGCTTTCTTT. Protein product: CASSDPGLTKNTEAFF. Together with reference TRBV2 and TRBJ1-1, the CDR3 gives the full variable domain: EPEVTQTPSHQVTQMGQEVILRCVPISNHLYFYWYRQILGQKVEFLVSFYNNEISEKSEIFDDQFSVERPDGSNFTLKIRSTKLEDSAMYFCASSDPGLTKNTEAFFGQGTRLTVV.

The rearrangement uses TRBV28 and TRBJ2-6; no clear D. Trimming took off 4 bases at V and 1 base at J, with 8 bases between the two ends. This CDR3 contains 15 residues. The germline gives CDR1 MDHEN, CDR2 SYDVKM. This chain's CDR3 is CASSWSGSGANVLTF. In DNA form, the CDR3 reads TGTGCCAGCAGTTGGTCAGGTTCTGGGGCCAACGTCCTGACTTTC.

Notes on this clone: An end of the junction differs from the germline gene, which may be a read error. This rearrangement joins TRBV7-9 to TRBJ1-1, with 9 bases aligning to TRBD1. There are 14 residues in the CDR3. The germline gives CDR1 SEHNR, CDR2 FQNEAQ (reference sequence). CDR3 in DNA: TGTTCCAGCAGCTTTACAGGGGGCGGTAATGAAGCTTTCTTT. This encodes CSSSFTGGGNEAFF. Based on the CDR3 plus reference TRBV7-9 and TRBJ1-1, the full variable domain is DTGVSQNPRHKITKRGQNVTFRCDPISEHNRLYWYRQTLGQGPEFLTYFQNEAQLEKSRLLSDRFSAERPKGSFSTLEIQRTEQGDSAMYLCSSSFTGGGNEAFFGQGTRLTVV.

The V gene is TRBV10-3, the J gene TRBJ1-1; D is ambiguous. Germline V gene data show CDR1 as ENHRY and CDR2 as SYGVKD. Trimming cost V 2 bases and J 4 bases, with 11 bases left between them. CDR3 size: 14 residues. Here the CDR3 DNA reads TGTGCCATCAGTGAGACCGGTCACGGCACTGAAGCTTTCTTT. Its protein is CAISETGHGTEAFF.

The chain uses TRBV6-5 and TRBJ1-6; 7 bases line up with TRBD1. Germline V CDR1 and CDR2: MNHEY, SVGAGI. J lost 10 bases, V lost 0 bases, and 9 bases had no gene match. The CDR3 contains 16 residues. The CDR3 nucleotides are TGTGCCAGCAGTTACTCCGCAACACAGGGGCTATCACCCCTCCACTTT. Translating gives CASSYSATQGLSPLHF.

CDR3: CASSMDRGLYAVQYF. The CDR3 DNA follows: TGTGCCAGTAGTATGGACAGGGGGTTATATGCGGTGCAGTACTTC. The V and J genes are TRBV19 and TRBJ2-7; 10 bases line up with TRBD1. The CDR3 has 15 residues. The germline V gene has CDR1 LNHDA and CDR2 SQIVND (reference sequence). With V trimmed by 3 bases and J by 9 bases, 11 bases remained unmatched.

The genes are TRBV6-1 and TRBJ2-6; TRBD1 matches at 11 bases. This CDR3 contains 19 residues. CDR1 MNHNS and CDR2 SASEGT come from the germline V gene. V lost 5 bases and J lost 0; bases outside the gene matches: 9. The CDR3 here is CASSKGTGGTYSGANVLTF. CDR3 coding DNA: TGTGCCAGCAGTAAAGGGACAGGGGGGACCTACTCTGGGGCCAACGTCCTGACTTTC.

This chain connects TRBV7-3 to TRBJ2-1, with D unresolved. V was pared by 4 bases and J by 0 bases, with 4 bases between. The CDR3 contains 13 residues. The germline CDR1 and CDR2 sequences are SGHTA and FQGTGA. In nucleotides, the CDR3 is TGTGCCAGCAGCTCGAGCTCCTACAATGAGCAGTTCTTC. Protein sequence: CASSSSSYNEQFF.

V and J are TRBV27 and TRBJ2-1; 10 positions agree with TRBD1. Unmatched junction bases numbered 9, after V lost 6 bases and J lost 1 base. Germline V gene sequence: CDR1 MNHEY, CDR2 SMNVEV (reference sequence). The CDR3 runs to 17 residues. This CDR3 reads CASSWTGGGLSYNEQFF. CDR3 DNA: TGTGCCAGCAGCTGGACAGGGGGGGGGCTTTCCTACAATGAGCAGTTCTTC.

This clone occurred a few times. The chain employs TRBV6-5 and TRBJ1-5; 9 nucleotides align to TRBD1. After removal of 5 bases from V and 8 bases from J, the junction contained 10 bases not matched to a gene. CDR3 length: 15 residues. The germline V gene has CDR1 MNHEY and CDR2 SVGAGI. The chain's CDR3 is CASSPRGTGQKPQHF. The CDR3 nucleotides read TGTGCCAGCAGTCCGCGAGGGACAGGGCAAAAGCCCCAGCATTTT.

This clone was picked up a small number of times. The chain uses TRBV27 and TRBJ1-2; a weak D match, TRBD1 (6 bases). The CDR3 length is 12 residues. Trimming pared 5 bases from V and 6 bases from J, leaving 10 bases between. Germline V CDR1 and CDR2: MNHEY, SMNVEV (reference sequence). This CDR3 reads CASSAGVHGYTF. The CDR3 DNA reads TGTGCCAGCAGTGCAGGGGTCCATGGCTACACCTTC.

The rearrangement joins TRBV7-9 to TRBJ1-1, with a weak D call TRBD1 (5 bases). V gave up 4 bases and J gave up 4 bases, with 25 bases separating them. The CDR3 totals 18 residues. Per the germline V gene, CDR1 is SEHNR and CDR2 is FQNEAQ (reference sequence). The CDR3 reads CASSSTSEGKGGRTEAFF. CDR3 nucleotide sequence: TGTGCCAGCAGCTCGACGAGTGAGGGGAAGGGAGGACGCACTGAAGCTTTCTTT.

The chain carries TRBV30 and TRBJ1-2, with no clear D. Trimming took off 2 bases at V and 7 bases at J, with 11 bases between the two ends. This CDR3 contains 12 residues. Germline assignment: CDR1 GTSNPN and CDR2 SVGIG (reference sequence). CDR3 coding DNA: TGTGCCTGGAGTACGCCAGGTATTGGCTACACCTTC. Translation gives CAWSTPGIGYTF.

The chain joins TRBV27 to TRBJ2-7; tentative D call: TRBD1 (5 bases). V was cut by 1 base and J by 6 bases, with 10 bases left in between. From germline, CDR1 is MNHEY and CDR2 SMNVEV (reference sequence). The CDR3 is made up of 13 amino acids. The CDR3 reads CASSLFRGAEQYF. As DNA, the CDR3 is TGTGCCAGCAGTTTATTCCGTGGGGCCGAGCAGTACTTC.

The rearrangement links TRBV2 to TRBJ1-2; D remains unclear. Trimming took off 6 bases at V and 2 bases at J, with 10 bases between the two ends. CDR1 is SNHLY, CDR2 FYNNEI, per germline. CDR3 length: 13 residues. The CDR3 loop is CASSAGLNYGYTF. The CDR3, as DNA: TGTGCCAGCAGCGCCGGACTGAACTATGGCTACACCTTC.

The chain links TRBV28 to TRBJ1-2; 9 bases are a match to TRBD1. The J segment lost 8 bases and the V segment lost 6 bases, leaving 10 bases of the junction unmatched. This CDR3 spans 14 amino acids. The germline CDR1 and CDR2 sequences are MDHEN and SYDVKM. CDR3 nucleotides: TGTGCCAGCAGCGAAGGGGACAGGGCGGCGGGCTACACCTTC. Its protein product is CASSEGDRAAGYTF.

There are a few counts of this clone. As DNA, the CDR3 is TGTGCCAGCGGGAGGCCCAGCACAGATACGCAGTATTTT. Translation: CASGRPSTDTQYF. This chain joins TRBV7-8 and TRBJ2-3; D may be TRBD2 (6 bases). The CDR3 has 13 amino acids. Germline V gene sequence: CDR1 SGHVS, CDR2 FQNEAQ. The germline V and J ends were trimmed by 8 bases and 0 bases, with 9 bases remaining between them.

The chain has TRBV28 and TRBJ2-7; TRBD2 aligns across 12 bases. The CDR3 extends over 16 amino acids. With V trimmed by 5 bases and J by 2 bases, 7 bases remained unmatched. Germline V gives CDR1 MDHEN, CDR2 SYDVKM. The CDR3 region is CASSPPGLAGPYEQYF. CDR3 coding DNA: TGTGCCAGCAGTCCCCCCGGACTAGCGGGGCCCTACGAGCAGTACTTC. Together with reference TRBV28 and TRBJ2-7, the CDR3 gives the full variable domain: DVKVTQSSRYLVKRTGEKVFLECVQDMDHENMFWYRQDPGLGLRLIYFSYDVKMKEKGDIPEGYSVSREKKERFSLILESASTNQTSMYLCASSPPGLAGPYEQYFGPGTRLTVT.

The chain joins TRBV7-9 to TRBJ2-1; 7 bases line up with TRBD2. Germline V lookup: CDR1 SEHNR, CDR2 FQNEAQ (reference sequence). This CDR3 contains 14 residues. Trimming at V came to 3 bases and at J to 1 base, leaving 0 bases not matched to a gene. CDR3 region: CASSLGGSYNEQFF. The CDR3 bases are TGTGCCAGCAGCTTGGGGGGGTCCTACAATGAGCAGTTCTTC.

This clone turned up a few times. J is TRBJ1-2 and V is TRBV25-1; D unresolved. This CDR3 has 11 amino acids. Germline loops: CDR1 MGHDK, CDR2 SYGVNS. Between the trimmed V and J ends, which lost 8 bases and 13 bases, there was a span of 17 bases. The CDR3 bases are TGTGCCAGCCAAGATCTCGGGGATATCACCTTC. This codes for CASQDLGDITF.

This chain joins TRBV18 and TRBJ2-1; unclear D gene. Germline V gene sequence: CDR1 KGHSH, CDR2 LQKENI. V lost 6 bases and J lost 0, with 12 bases in between. CDR3 length equals 15 residues. CDR3 coding DNA: TGTGCCAGCTCCTCTATGAAAACCTCCTACAATGAGCAGTTCTTC. This translates into CASSSMKTSYNEQFF.

J is TRBJ1-4 and V is TRBV5-1, with a weak D call TRBD1 (6 bases). Germline lookup yields CDR1 SGHRS and CDR2 YFSETQ. The CDR3 length is 14 residues. Trimming removed 3 bases at V and 11 bases at J, with 17 bases between. The CDR3 DNA reads as TGCGCCAGCAGCTCCCGTGTGGGGGCCCCGAAACTGTTTTTT. This sequence encodes CASSSRVGAPKLFF.

V is TRBV28 and J is TRBJ2-2; 12 bases match TRBD2. The CDR3 consists of 16 residues. V was pared by 6 bases and J by 0 bases, with 2 bases of the junction left unmatched. CDR1 is MDHEN, CDR2 SYDVKM, per germline. The CDR3 region has the DNA TGTGCCAGCAGCCGACTAGCGGGAGCGAACACCGGGGAGCTGTTTTTT. Its protein product is CASSRLAGANTGELFF.

This rearrangement joins TRBV5-1 to TRBJ1-3, with a tentative D call TRBD1 (5 bases). V lost 2 bases to trimming and J lost 2 bases, with 14 bases between them. This CDR3 is built from 16 residues. Germline CDR1 SGHRS, CDR2 YFSETQ. DNA for the CDR3: TGCGCCAGCAGCTTTGCCCCGGGGGGAACTGGAAACACCATATATTTT. It yields the protein CASSFAPGGTGNTIYF.